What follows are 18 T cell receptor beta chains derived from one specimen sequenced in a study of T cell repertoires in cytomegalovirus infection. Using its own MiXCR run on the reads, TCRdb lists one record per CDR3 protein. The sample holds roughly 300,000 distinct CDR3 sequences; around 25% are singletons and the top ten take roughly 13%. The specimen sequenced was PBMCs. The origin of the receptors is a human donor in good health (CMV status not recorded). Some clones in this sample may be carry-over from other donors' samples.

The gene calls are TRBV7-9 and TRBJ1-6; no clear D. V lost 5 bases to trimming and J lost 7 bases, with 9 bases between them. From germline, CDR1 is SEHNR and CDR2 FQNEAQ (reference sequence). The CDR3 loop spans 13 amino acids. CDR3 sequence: CASSTALNSPLHF. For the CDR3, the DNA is TGTGCCAGCAGCACGGCCTTAAATTCACCCCTCCACTTT.

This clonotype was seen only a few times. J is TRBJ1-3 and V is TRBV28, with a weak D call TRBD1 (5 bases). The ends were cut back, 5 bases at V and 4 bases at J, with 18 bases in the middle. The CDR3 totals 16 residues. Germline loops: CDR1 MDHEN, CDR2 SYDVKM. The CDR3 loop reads CASSAFSAGTGNTIYF. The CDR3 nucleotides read TGTGCCAGCAGTGCCTTTTCAGCGGGGACCGGAAACACCATATATTTT. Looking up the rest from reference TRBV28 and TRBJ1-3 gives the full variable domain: DVKVTQSSRYLVKRTGEKVFLECVQDMDHENMFWYRQDPGLGLRLIYFSYDVKMKEKGDIPEGYSVSREKKERFSLILESASTNQTSMYLCASSAFSAGTGNTIYFGEGSWLTVV.

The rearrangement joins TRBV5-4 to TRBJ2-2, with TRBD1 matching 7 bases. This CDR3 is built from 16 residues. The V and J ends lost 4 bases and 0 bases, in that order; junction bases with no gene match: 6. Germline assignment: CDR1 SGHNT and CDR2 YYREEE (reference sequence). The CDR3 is CASSLDQGANTGELFF. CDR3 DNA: TGTGCCAGCAGCCTTGATCAGGGGGCGAACACCGGGGAGCTGTTTTTT.

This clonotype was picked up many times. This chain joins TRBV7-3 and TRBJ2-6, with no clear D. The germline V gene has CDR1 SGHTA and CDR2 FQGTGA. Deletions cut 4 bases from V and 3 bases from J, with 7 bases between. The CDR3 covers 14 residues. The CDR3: CASSSAGGANVLTF. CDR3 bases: TGTGCCAGCAGCTCAGCAGGTGGGGCCAACGTCCTGACTTTC.

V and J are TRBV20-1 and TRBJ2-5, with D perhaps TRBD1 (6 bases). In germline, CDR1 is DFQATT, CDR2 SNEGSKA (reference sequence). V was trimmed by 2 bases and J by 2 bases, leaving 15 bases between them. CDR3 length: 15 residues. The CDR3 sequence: CSARNHRQAQETQYF. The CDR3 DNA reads TGCAGTGCTAGAAATCACCGACAGGCACAAGAGACCCAGTACTTC.

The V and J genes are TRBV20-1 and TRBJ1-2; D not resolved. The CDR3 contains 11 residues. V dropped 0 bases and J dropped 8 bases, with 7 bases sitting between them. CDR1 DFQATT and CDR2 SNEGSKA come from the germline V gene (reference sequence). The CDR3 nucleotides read TGCAGTGCTAGAGATCCTCGGGGCTACACCTTC. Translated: CSARDPRGYTF.

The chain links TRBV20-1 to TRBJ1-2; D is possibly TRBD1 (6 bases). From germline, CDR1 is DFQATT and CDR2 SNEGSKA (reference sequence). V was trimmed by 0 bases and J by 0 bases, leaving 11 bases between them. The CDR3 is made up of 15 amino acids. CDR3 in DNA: TGCAGTGCTAGAGATCAACGGGGGCCTAACTATGGCTACACCTTC. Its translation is CSARDQRGPNYGYTF.

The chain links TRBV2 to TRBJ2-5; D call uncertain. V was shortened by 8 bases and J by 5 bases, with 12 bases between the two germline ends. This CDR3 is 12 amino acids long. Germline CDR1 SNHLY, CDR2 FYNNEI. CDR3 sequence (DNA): TGTGCCAGCTCTAAAACTGGGGAGACCCAGTACTTC. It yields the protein CASSKTGETQYF. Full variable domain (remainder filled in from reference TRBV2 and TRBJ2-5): EPEVTQTPSHQVTQMGQEVILRCVPISNHLYFYWYRQILGQKVEFLVSFYNNEISEKSEIFDDQFSVERPDGSNFTLKIRSTKLEDSAMYFCASSKTGETQYFGPGTRLLVL.

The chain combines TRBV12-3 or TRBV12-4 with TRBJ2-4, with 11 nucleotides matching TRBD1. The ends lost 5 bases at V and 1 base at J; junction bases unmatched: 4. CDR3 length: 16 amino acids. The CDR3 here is CASSPRDRGAKNIQYF. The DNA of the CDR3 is TGTGCCAGCAGTCCCCGGGACAGGGGGGCCAAAAACATTCAGTACTTC.

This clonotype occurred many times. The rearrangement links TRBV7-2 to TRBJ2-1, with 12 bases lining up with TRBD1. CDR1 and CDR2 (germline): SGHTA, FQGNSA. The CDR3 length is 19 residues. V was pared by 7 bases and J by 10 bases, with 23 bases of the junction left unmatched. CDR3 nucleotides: TGTGCCAGCACCCTCCGGGACAGGGGGCGGGCTAGCAGAGTAGGGGAGCAGTTCTTC. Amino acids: CASTLRDRGRASRVGEQFF.

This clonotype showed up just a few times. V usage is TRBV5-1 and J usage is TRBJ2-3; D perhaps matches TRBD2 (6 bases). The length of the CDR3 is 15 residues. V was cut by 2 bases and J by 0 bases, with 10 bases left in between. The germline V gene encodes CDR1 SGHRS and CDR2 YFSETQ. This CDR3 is CASSFAGTSTDTQYF. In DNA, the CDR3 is TGCGCCAGCAGCTTTGCGGGGACTAGCACAGATACGCAGTATTTT.

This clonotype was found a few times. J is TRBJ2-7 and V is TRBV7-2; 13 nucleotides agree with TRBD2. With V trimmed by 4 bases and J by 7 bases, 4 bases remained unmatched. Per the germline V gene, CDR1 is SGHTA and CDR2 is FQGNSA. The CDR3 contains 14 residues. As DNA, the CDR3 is TGTGCCAGCAGCTCTGGACTAGCGGGAGAGGAGCAGTACTTC. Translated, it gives CASSSGLAGEEQYF.

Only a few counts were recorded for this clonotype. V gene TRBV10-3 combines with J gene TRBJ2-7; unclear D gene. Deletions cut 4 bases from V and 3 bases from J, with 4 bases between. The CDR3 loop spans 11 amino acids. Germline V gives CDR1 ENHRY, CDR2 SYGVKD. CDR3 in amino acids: CAISGGYEQYF. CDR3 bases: TGTGCCATCAGTGGTGGCTACGAGCAGTACTTC.

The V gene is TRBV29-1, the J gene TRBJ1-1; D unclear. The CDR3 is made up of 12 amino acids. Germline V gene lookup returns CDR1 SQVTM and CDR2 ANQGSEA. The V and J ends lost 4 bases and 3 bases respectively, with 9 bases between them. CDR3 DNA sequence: TGCAGCGTTGCGGGTCACCACACTGAAGCTTTCTTT. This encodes CSVAGHHTEAFF.

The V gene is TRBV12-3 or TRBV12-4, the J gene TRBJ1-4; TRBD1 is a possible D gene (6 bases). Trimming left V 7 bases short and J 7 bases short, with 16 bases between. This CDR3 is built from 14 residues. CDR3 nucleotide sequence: TGTGCCAGCACCAGTCCGGGACACTTTGAAAAACTGTTTTTT. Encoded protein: CASTSPGHFEKLFF.

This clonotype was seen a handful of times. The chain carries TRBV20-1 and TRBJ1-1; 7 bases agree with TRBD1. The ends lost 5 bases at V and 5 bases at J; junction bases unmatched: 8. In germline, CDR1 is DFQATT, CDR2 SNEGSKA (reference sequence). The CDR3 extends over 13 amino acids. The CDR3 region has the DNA TGCAGTGCTTACAGGGGTTTGGGAACTGAAGCTTTCTTT. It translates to CSAYRGLGTEAFF.

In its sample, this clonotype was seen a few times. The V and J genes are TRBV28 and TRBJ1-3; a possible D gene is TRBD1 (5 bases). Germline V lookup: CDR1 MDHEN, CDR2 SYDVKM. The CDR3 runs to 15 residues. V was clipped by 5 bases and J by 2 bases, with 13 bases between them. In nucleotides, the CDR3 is TGTGCCAGCAGTCCCCCTGGCAGGGCTGGAAACACCATATATTTT. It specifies CASSPPGRAGNTIYF.

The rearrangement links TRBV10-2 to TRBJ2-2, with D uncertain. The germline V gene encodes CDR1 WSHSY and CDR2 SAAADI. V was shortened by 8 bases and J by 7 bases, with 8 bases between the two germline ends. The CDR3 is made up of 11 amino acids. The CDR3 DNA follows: TGCGCCAGCCTGGGCGTCGGGGAGCTGTTTTTT. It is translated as CASLGVGELFF.